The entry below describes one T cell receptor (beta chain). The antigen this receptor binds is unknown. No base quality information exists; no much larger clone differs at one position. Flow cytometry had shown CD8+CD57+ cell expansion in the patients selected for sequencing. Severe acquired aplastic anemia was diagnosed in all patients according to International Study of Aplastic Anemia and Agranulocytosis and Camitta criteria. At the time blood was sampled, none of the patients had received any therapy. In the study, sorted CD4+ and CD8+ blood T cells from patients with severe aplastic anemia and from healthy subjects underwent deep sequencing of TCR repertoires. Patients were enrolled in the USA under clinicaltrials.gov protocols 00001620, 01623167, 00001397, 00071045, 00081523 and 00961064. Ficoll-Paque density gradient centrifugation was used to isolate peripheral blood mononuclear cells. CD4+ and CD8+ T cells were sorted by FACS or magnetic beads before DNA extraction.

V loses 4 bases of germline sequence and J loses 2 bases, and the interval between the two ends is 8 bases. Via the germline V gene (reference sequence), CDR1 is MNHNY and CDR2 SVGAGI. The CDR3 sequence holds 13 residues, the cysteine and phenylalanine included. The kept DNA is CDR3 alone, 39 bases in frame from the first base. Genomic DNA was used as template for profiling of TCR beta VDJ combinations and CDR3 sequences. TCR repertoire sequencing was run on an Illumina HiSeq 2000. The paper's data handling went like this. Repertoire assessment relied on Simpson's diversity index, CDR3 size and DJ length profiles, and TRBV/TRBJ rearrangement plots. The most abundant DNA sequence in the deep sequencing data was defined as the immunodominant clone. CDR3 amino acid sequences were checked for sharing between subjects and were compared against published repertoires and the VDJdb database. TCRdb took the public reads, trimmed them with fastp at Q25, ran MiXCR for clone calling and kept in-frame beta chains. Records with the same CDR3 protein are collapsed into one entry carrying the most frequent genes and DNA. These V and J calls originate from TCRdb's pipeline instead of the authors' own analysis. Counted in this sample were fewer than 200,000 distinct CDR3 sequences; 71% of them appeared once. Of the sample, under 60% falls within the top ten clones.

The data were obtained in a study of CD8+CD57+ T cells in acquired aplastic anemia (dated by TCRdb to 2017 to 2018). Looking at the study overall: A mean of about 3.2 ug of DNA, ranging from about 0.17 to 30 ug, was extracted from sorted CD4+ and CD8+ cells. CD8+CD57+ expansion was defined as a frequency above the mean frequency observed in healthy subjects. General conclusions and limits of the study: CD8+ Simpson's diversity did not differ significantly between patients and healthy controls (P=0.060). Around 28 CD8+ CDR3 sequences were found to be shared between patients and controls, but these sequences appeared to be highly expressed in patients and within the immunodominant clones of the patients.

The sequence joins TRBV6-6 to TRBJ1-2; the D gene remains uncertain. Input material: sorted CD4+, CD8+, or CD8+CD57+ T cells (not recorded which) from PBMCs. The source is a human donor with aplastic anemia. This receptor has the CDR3 CASSFSRNYGYTF. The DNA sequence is TGTGCCAGCAGTTTCTCGCGGAACTATGGCTACACCTTC.